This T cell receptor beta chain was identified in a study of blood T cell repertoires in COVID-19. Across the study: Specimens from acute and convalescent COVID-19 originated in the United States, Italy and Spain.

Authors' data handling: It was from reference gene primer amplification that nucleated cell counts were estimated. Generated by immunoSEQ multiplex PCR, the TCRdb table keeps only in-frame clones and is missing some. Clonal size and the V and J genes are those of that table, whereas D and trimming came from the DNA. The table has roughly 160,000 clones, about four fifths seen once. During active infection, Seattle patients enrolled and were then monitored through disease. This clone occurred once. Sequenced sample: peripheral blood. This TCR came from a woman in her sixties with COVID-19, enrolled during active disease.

CDR3 residues: CASSGQQQGALRLETQYF. The CDR3 bases are TGTGCCAGCAGTGGCCAACAACAGGGGGCGCTTCGATTGGAGACCCAGTACTTC. J is TRBJ2-5 and V is TRBV2, with 9 bases fitting TRBD1. This CDR3 is built from 18 residues. The germline CDR1 and CDR2 sequences are SNHLY and FYNNEI. V shed 4 bases, J shed 5 bases, and the junction held 17 bases outside the gene matches.